This record concerns one T cell receptor beta chain sequence. The data belong to a study of OX40 agonist ivuxolimab in advanced cancers. Study in general: An agonistic human IgG2 monoclonal antibody against OX40 (CD134) was given.

Germline CDR1 SEHNR, CDR2 FQNEAQ (reference sequence). J gave up 2 bases and V 1 base, and 4 bases lay outside the gene matches. CDR3 length equals 16 residues. Using immunoSEQ multiplex PCR, the repertoire was profiled, and TCRdb retains in-frame clones only, with some absent. The data show around 65,000 clones, approximately 91% seen once. J is TRBJ2-3 and V is TRBV7-9, with 9 bases matching TRBD2. This receptor was identified in an adult with an advanced solid tumor such as melanoma, head and neck, liver or kidney cancer. The starting material was CD4+ or CD8+ T cells sorted from blood, obtained in a trial of the OX40 agonist ivuxolimab. CDR3 residues: CASSLVLAGFTDTQYF. CDR3 nucleotides: TGTGCCAGCAGCTTAGTGCTAGCGGGGTTCACAGATACGCAGTATTTT.